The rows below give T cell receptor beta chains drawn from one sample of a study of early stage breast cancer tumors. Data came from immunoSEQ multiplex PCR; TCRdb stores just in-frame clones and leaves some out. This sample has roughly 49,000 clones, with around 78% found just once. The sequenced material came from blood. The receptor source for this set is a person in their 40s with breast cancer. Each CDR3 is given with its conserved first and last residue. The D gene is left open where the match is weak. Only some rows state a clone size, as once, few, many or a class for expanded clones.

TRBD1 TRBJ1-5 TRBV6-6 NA CASRGTGDNQPQHF TGTGCCAGCAGGGGGACAGGGGACAATCAGCCCCAGCATTTT
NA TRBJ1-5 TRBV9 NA CASSASGARGQPQHF TGTGCCAGCAGCGCCTCAGGGGCGCGGGGTCAGCCCCAGCATTTT
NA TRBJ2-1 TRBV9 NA CASSDRDGLNNEQFF TGTGCCAGCAGCGACCGGGACGGCTTGAACAATGAGCAGTTCTTC
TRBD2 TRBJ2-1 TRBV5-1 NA CASSSLAARFNEQFF TGCGCCAGCAGCTCACTAGCGGCTCGTTTCAATGAGCAGTTCTTC
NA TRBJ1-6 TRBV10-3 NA CAIRDGPLNSPLHF TGTGCCATCAGGGACGGACCGCTGAATTCACCCCTCCACTTT
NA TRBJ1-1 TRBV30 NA CAWRVGLGTEAFF TGTGCCTGGAGGGTGGGTCTGGGCACTGAAGCTTTCTTT
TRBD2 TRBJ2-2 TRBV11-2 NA CASSTTSANTGELFF TGTGCCAGCAGCACGACTAGCGCGAACACCGGGGAGCTGTTTTTT
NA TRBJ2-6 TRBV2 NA CASSRAQGFSGANVLTF TGTGCCAGCAGTAGGGCCCAGGGGTTTTCTGGGGCCAACGTCCTGACTTTC
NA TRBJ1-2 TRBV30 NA CAWSTVLYGYTF TGTGCCTGGAGTACGGTACTCTATGGCTACACCTTC
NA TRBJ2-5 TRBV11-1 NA CASSSFAPRETQYF TGTGCCAGCAGCTCTTTTGCCCCAAGAGAGACCCAGTACTTC
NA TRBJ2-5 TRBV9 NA CASSVGSGAAQYF TGTGCCAGCAGCGTAGGTAGCGGCGCAGCCCAGTACTTC
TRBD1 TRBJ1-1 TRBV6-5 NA CASSYQTGAVAEAFF TGTGCCAGCAGTTATCAGACAGGGGCCGTGGCTGAAGCTTTCTTT
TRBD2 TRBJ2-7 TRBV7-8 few CASSLWSGRYEQYF TGTGCCAGCAGCTTGTGGAGCGGGAGATACGAGCAGTACTTC
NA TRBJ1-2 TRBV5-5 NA CASSLGQLTGTF TGTGCCAGCAGCTTGGGACAGTTAACCGGAACCTTC
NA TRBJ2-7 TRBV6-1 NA CASKEPYEQYF TGTGCCAGCAAGGAGCCATACGAGCAGTACTTC
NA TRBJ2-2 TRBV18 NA CASSPPSREMPGELFF TGTGCCAGCTCACCACCTTCCCGGGAGATGCCCGGGGAGCTGTTTTTT
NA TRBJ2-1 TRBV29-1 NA CSFGDRGDNEQFF TGCAGTTTTGGGGATCGGGGTGACAATGAGCAGTTCTTC
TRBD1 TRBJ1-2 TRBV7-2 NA CASSPGQGLNYGYTF TGTGCCAGCAGCCCGGGACAGGGCCTTAACTATGGCTACACCTTC
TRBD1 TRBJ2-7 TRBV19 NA CASSPGGSTSYEQYF TGTGCCAGTAGCCCAGGGGGCTCAACCTCCTACGAGCAGTACTTC
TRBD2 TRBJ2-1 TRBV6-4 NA CAIPAGLRTYRAYNEQFF TGTGCCATTCCAGCGGGACTCCGAACTTACCGCGCCTACAATGAGCAGTTCTTC
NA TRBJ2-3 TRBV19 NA CAVGRGRGTRSDTQYF TGTGCCGTTGGTAGGGGGCGAGGGACTAGGTCAGATACGCAGTATTTT
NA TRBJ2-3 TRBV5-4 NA CASSSQGTDTQYF TGTGCCAGCAGCTCACAGGGTACAGATACGCAGTATTTT
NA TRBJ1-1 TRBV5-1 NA CASSLEAAFRDEAFF TGCGCCAGCAGCTTGGAGGCGGCCTTTAGGGATGAAGCTTTCTTT
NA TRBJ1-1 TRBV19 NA CASSIRARGEAFF TGTGCCAGTAGTATTAGGGCGCGCGGTGAAGCTTTCTTT
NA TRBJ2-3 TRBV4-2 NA CASSQDPSQGDTQYF TGTGCCAGCAGCCAAGATCCGTCTCAGGGAGATACGCAGTATTTT
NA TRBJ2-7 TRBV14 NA CASSQAFPLTGEQYF TGTGCCAGCAGCCAAGCCTTCCCTCTGACTGGCGAGCAGTACTTC
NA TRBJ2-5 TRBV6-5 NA CASSYVGTQETQYF TGTGCCAGCAGTTACGTCGGCACCCAAGAGACCCAGTACTTC
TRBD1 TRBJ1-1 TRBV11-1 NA CASSPRTGGAGPNTEAFF TGTGCCAGCAGCCCCCGGACAGGGGGCGCAGGACCGAACACTGAAGCTTTCTTT
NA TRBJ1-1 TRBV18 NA CASSPPGATEAFF TGTGCCAGCTCACCACCAGGGGCCACTGAAGCTTTCTTT
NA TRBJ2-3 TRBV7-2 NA CASSIQGGTDTQYF TGTGCCAGCAGCATCCAAGGGGGCACAGATACGCAGTATTTT
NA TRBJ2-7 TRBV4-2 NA CASSPPSGYEQYF TGTGCCAGCAGCCCACCCTCGGGCTACGAGCAGTACTTC
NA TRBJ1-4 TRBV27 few CASRAQIDEKLFF TGTGCCAGCAGGGCGCAGATTGATGAAAAACTGTTTTTT
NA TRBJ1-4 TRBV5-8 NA CASSTGLNEKLFF TGTGCCAGCAGCACCGGGTTGAATGAAAAACTGTTTTTT
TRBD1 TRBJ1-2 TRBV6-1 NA CASRAFPTGGYGYTF TGTGCCAGCAGGGCCTTCCCGACAGGGGGCTATGGCTACACCTTC
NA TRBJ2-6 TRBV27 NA CASSRYGSSGANVLTF TGTGCCAGCAGTCGTTACGGGAGCTCTGGGGCCAACGTCCTGACTTTC
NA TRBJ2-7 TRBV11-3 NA CASSLETPPYEQYF TGTGCCAGCAGCTTAGAAACCCCCCCCTACGAGCAGTACTTC
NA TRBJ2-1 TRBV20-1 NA CSAEPENEQFF TGCAGTGCTGAACCAGAGAATGAGCAGTTCTTC
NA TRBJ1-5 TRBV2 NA CASSERQVNQPQHF TGTGCCAGCAGTGAAAGGCAGGTAAATCAGCCCCAGCATTTT
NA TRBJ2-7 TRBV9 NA CASRPPRRDLSYEQYF TGTGCCAGCAGGCCCCCCAGGAGGGACCTCTCCTACGAGCAGTACTTC
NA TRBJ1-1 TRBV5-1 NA CASTIHGGTAIGTEAFF TGCGCCAGCACCATACATGGAGGGACGGCTATTGGCACTGAAGCTTTCTTT
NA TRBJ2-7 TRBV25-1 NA CASSVAFGPYEQYF TGTGCCAGCAGTGTCGCGTTCGGGCCCTACGAGCAGTACTTC
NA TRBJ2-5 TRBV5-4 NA CASSSGLPPVETQYF TGTGCCAGCAGCTCGGGACTCCCTCCGGTGGAGACCCAGTACTTC
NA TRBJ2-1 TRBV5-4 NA CASSEGYYNEQFF TGTGCCAGCAGCGAGGGGTACTACAATGAGCAGTTCTTC
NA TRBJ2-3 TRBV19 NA CASSPLGSGGTDTQYF TGTGCCAGTAGTCCGTTGGGTAGCGGAGGCACAGATACGCAGTATTTT
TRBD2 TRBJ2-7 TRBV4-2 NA CASSQVAGGAYEQYF TGTGCCAGCAGCCAAGTAGCGGGAGGAGCCTACGAGCAGTACTTC
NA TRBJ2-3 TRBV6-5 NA CASTRIGADTQYF TGTGCCAGTACACGAATAGGAGCAGATACGCAGTATTTT
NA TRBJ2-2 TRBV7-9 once CASSYSANTGELFF TGTGCCAGCAGCTATTCTGCGAACACCGGGGAGCTGTTTTTT
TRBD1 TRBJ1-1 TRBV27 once CASRDRSVSTEAFF TGTGCCAGCAGGGACAGGAGTGTCTCGACTGAAGCTTTCTTT
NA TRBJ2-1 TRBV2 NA CASSGGRGNEQFF TGTGCCAGCAGTGGGGGGCGGGGGAATGAGCAGTTCTTC
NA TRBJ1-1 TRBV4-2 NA CASSPPREEAFF TGTGCCAGCAGCCCCCCCAGGGAGGAAGCTTTCTTT
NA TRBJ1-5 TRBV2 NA CASRPLESQPQHF TGTGCCAGCAGACCGTTGGAGAGTCAGCCCCAGCATTTT